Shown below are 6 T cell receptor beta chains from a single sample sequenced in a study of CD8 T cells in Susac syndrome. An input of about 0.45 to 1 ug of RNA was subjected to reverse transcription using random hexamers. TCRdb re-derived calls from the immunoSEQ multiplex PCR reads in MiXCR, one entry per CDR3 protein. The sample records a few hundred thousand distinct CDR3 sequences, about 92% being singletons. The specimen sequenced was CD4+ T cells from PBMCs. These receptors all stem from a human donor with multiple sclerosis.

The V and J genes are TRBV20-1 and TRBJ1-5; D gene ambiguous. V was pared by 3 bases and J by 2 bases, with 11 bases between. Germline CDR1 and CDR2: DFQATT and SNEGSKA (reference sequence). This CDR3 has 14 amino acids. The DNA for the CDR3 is TGCAGTGCTAGTGGAGGAAGGGGCAATCAGCCCCAGCATTTT. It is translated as CSASGGRGNQPQHF.

The CDR3 nucleotides read TGCAGTGCTAGAGACTTGTTAACTTCACGGGGCTACACCTTC. Encoded protein: CSARDLLTSRGYTF. This sequence joins TRBV20-1 and TRBJ1-2; D is ambiguous. This CDR3 has 14 amino acids. Trimming took off 0 bases at V and 8 bases at J, with 16 bases between the two ends. CDR1 DFQATT and CDR2 SNEGSKA come from the germline V gene (reference sequence).

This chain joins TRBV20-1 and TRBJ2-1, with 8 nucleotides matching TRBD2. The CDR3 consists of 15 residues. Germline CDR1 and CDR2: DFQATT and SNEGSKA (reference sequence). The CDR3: CSRHRASGLYNEQFF. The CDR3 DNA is TGCAGCCGCCACCGGGCTAGCGGGCTTTACAATGAGCAGTTCTTC.

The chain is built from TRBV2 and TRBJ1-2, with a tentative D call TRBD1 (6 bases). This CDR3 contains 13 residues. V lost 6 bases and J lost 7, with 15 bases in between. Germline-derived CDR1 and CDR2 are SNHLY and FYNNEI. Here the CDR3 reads CASRGGAPGGYTF. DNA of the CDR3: TGTGCCAGCAGGGGGGGCGCCCCGGGTGGCTACACCTTC.

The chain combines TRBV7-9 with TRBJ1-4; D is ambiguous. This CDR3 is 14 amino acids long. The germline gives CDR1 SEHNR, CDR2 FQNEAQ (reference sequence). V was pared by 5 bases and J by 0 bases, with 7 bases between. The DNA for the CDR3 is TGTGCCAGCAGCCGTACAGCAACTAATGAAAAACTGTTTTTT. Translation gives CASSRTATNEKLFF.

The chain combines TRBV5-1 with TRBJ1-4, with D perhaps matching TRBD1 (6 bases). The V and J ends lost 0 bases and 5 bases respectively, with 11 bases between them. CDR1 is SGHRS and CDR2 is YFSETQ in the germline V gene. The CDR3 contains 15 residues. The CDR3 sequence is CASSLEGGLNEKLFF. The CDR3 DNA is TGCGCCAGCAGCTTGGAGGGGGGATTGAATGAAAAACTGTTTTTT.